Presented here are 17 T cell receptor beta chains from one specimen sequenced in a study of blood T cell repertoires in COVID-19. TCRdb's copy holds only in-frame clones and misses some; the assay was immunoSEQ multiplex PCR. The table lists fewer than 200,000 clones, approximately 83% of them singletons. The sequencing input was peripheral blood. The receptors were sampled from a man aged 45-65 years with active or convalescent COVID-19.

This clone appeared a few times. CDR3 in amino acids: CASSFTYEQYF. DNA of the CDR3: TGTGCCAGCAGCTTTACCTACGAGCAGTACTTC. The chain employs TRBV2 and TRBJ2-7, with no clear D. The germline V gene has CDR1 SNHLY and CDR2 FYNNEI. This CDR3 is built from 11 residues. V was shortened by 6 bases and J by 2 bases, with 5 bases between the two germline ends.

This clone was seen a single time. V usage is TRBV2 and J usage is TRBJ1-2; D call uncertain. Germline values: CDR1 SNHLY, CDR2 FYNNEI. The V gene lost 7 bases and the J gene lost 3 bases, with 12 bases spanning the gap. The CDR3 runs 13 residues. The CDR3 sequence: CASMSFSDYGYTF. The CDR3 DNA is TGTGCCAGCATGTCCTTCAGCGACTATGGCTACACCTTC.

The rearrangement links TRBV14 to TRBJ2-1; D is possibly TRBD1 (6 bases). CDR3 size: 14 residues. V was clipped by 7 bases and J by 3 bases, with 13 bases between them. Germline CDR1 and CDR2: SGHDN and FVKESK. The chain's CDR3 is CASNTGTRYNEQFF. The CDR3 DNA follows: TGTGCCAGCAATACCGGGACACGCTACAATGAGCAGTTCTTC.

The V and J genes are TRBV24-1 and TRBJ2-1; 9 bases are a match to TRBD1. The CDR3 is 18 residues long. The germline gives CDR1 KGHDR, CDR2 SFDVKD. J was trimmed by 8 bases and V by 4 bases; bases with no gene match: 17. In DNA form, the CDR3 reads TGTGCCACCAGTGACGAATTCCCGGGACAGGGTCGCAAGGATGAGCAGTTCTTC. Protein: CATSDEFPGQGRKDEQFF.

This clone was recorded a few times. Different DNA sequences within this sample yield the same CDR3. The rearrangement joins TRBV30 to TRBJ1-5; 7 bases match TRBD1. V was pared by 1 base and J by 6 bases, with 3 bases of the junction left unmatched. The CDR3 has 13 amino acids. The germline V gene encodes CDR1 GTSNPN and CDR2 SVGIG (reference sequence). CDR3 DNA: TGTGCCTGGAGTGGACAGGGTGGTCAGCCCCAGCATTTT. This codes for CAWSGQGGQPQHF.

In its sample, this clone was seen once. The rearrangement uses TRBV7-9 and TRBJ1-2, with 8 bases matching TRBD1. The CDR3 is made up of 14 amino acids. Germline assignment: CDR1 SEHNR and CDR2 FQNEAQ (reference sequence). V dropped 3 bases and J dropped 5; count of bases not matched to a gene: 5. CDR3 residues: CASSFQGAWYGYTF. CDR3 DNA: TGTGCCAGCAGCTTCCAGGGGGCTTGGTATGGCTACACCTTC. The full variable domain, in which reference TRBV7-9 and TRBJ1-2 provide the parts outside the CDR3, is DTGVSQNPRHKITKRGQNVTFRCDPISEHNRLYWYRQTLGQGPEFLTYFQNEAQLEKSRLLSDRFSAERPKGSFSTLEIQRTEQGDSAMYLCASSFQGAWYGYTFGSGTRLTVV.

The chain joins TRBV29-1 to TRBJ1-2; D uncertain. The germline V gene encodes CDR1 SQVTM and CDR2 ANQGSEA. V was cut by 3 bases and J by 4 bases, with 18 bases left in between. There are 15 residues in the CDR3. CDR3 DNA: TGCAGCGTTGAGAGGAGCGGGGTCAGGTCCTATGGCTACACCTTC. It encodes CSVERSGVRSYGYTF.

Turning to this clone: The junction differs from germline at one of its ends, possibly a read error. The V call is TRBV11-1, the J call TRBJ2-3, with 7 bases lining up with TRBD1. Per germline, CDR1 SGHAT and CDR2 FQDESV (reference sequence). The CDR3 loop spans 15 amino acids. CDR3 loop: CASTLSQGVTDTQYF. The CDR3 nucleotides are TGTGCCAGCACCTTAAGTCAGGGGGTGACAGATACGCAGTATTTT. The entire variable domain, with the rest obtained from reference TRBV11-1 and TRBJ2-3, is as follows: EAEVAQSPRYKITEKSQAVAFWCDPISGHATLYWYRQILGQGPELLVQFQDESVVDDSQLPKDRFSAERLKGVDSTLKIQPAELGDSAMYLCASTLSQGVTDTQYFGPGTRLTVL.

The rearrangement uses TRBV20-1 and TRBJ2-1; 12 positions match TRBD2. CDR1 is DFQATT and CDR2 is SNEGSKA in the germline V gene (reference sequence). V trimming: 3 bases; J trimming: 6 bases; junction bases outside the gene matches: 6. This CDR3 region has 15 residues. The CDR3 nucleotides read TGCAGTGCTAGTGTCCCTAGCGGGGGGGCCAATGAGCAGTTCTTC. Protein product: CSASVPSGGANEQFF.

This chain connects TRBV6-5 to TRBJ2-2; TRBD1 is a possible D gene (5 bases). This CDR3 is 14 amino acids long. Germline CDR1 MNHEY, CDR2 SVGAGI. The V and J ends lost 7 bases and 3 bases respectively, with 12 bases between them. As DNA, the CDR3 is TGTGCCAGCAAATTGGGCAGGGACACCGGGGAGCTGTTTTTT. Residues: CASKLGRDTGELFF.

The chain links TRBV4-2 to TRBJ2-1, with a weak D call TRBD1 (5 bases). The V gene's germline CDR1 is LGHNA and CDR2 YNFKEQ. V lost 0 bases and J lost 8, with 14 bases in between. The CDR3 is 15 residues long. In DNA form, the CDR3 reads TGTGCCAGCAGCCAAGATGGAGTAAGGGGCGATGAGCAGTTCTTC. It is translated as CASSQDGVRGDEQFF.

V usage is TRBV6-5 and J usage is TRBJ1-3; D is perhaps TRBD1 (5 bases). Germline V gives CDR1 MNHEY, CDR2 SVGAGI. The CDR3 is made up of 13 amino acids. Trimming shortened V by 7 bases and J by 4 bases, and 11 bases separated the two germline ends. This CDR3 is CASTMGLGNTIYF. For the CDR3, the DNA is TGTGCCAGCACCATGGGACTCGGAAACACCATATATTTT.

The chain has TRBV12-3 or TRBV12-4 and TRBJ2-2, with D uncertain. CDR3 length: 12 residues. V was clipped by 6 bases and J by 8 bases, with 10 bases between them. Written as DNA, the CDR3 is TGTGCCAGCAGCTTAAACATTGGGGAGCTGTTTTTT. Translating gives CASSLNIGELFF.

V and J are TRBV5-4 and TRBJ2-7; the D gene is possibly TRBD2 (5 bases). Germline loops: CDR1 SGHNT, CDR2 YYREEE (reference sequence). The CDR3 runs 13 residues. Trimming took 0 bases from V and 6 from J, leaving 10 bases between them. The CDR3 loop reads CASSLGLAAEQYF. CDR3 DNA sequence: TGTGCCAGCAGCTTGGGGCTAGCAGCCGAGCAGTACTTC.

The chain joins TRBV9 to TRBJ1-6; perhaps TRBD1 as D (5 bases). CDR1 is SGDLS and CDR2 is YYNGEE in the germline V gene. The length of the CDR3 is 15 residues. With 0 bases removed from V and 8 bases from J, the gap between germline ends came to 12 bases. The CDR3 coding sequence is TGTGCCAGCAGCGTAGGGGTCAGGGTGGATTCACCCCTCCACTTT. This translates into CASSVGVRVDSPLHF.

CDR3 loop: CASSTTENTEAFF. The DNA for the CDR3 is TGCGCCAGCAGCACGACAGAGAACACTGAAGCTTTCTTT. V usage is TRBV5-1 and J usage is TRBJ1-1, with D possibly matching TRBD1 (5 bases). V shed 4 bases and J shed 1 base, with 8 bases lying between them. Germline V lookup: CDR1 SGHRS, CDR2 YFSETQ. This CDR3 contains 13 residues.

Of note for this clone: The same CDR3 is also encoded by other DNA sequences in this sample. The chain is built from TRBV11-2 and TRBJ2-7; D gene unclear. The germline V and J ends were trimmed by 1 base and 1 base, with 5 bases remaining between them. The V gene's germline CDR1 is SGHAT and CDR2 FQNNGV. The CDR3 consists of 13 residues. The CDR3 protein is CASSLGGSYEQYF. The CDR3 DNA reads TGTGCCAGCAGCTTAGGCGGTTCCTACGAGCAGTACTTC.